The following is a T cell receptor (beta chain) sequence with its context. This sample was included in a study of T cells after yellow fever vaccination. Each CDR3 protein is one row after TCRdb ran MiXCR on the 5' RACE reads. Altogether 450,000 to 550,000 distinct CDR3 sequences are present, about a fifth being singletons, with the ten largest covering about 16%. Germline V gene lookup returns CDR1 MDHEN and CDR2 SYDVKM. Trimming left V 7 bases short and J 2 bases short, with 12 bases between. The CDR3 extends over 13 amino acids. The clonotype comes from a man aged 18 to 30 who received the YFV17D yellow fever vaccine. The V call is TRBV28, the J call TRBJ2-7; TRBD1 is a possible D gene (6 bases). Here the sequenced sample was PBMCs, taken more than 20 days after the first yellow fever vaccination. CDR3 residues: CASKDRSPYEQYF. The CDR3 bases are TGTGCCAGCAAGGACAGATCCCCCTACGAGCAGTACTTC.